In this sample, the clone carrying this TCR beta chain turned up many times. This sample is drawn from a study of T cell clonality in common variable immunodeficiency. This table comes from immunoSEQ multiplex PCR, and its TCRdb copy is limited to in-frame clones, with some not included. Singletons are absent from the sample, which has about 60,000 clones. The origin of this receptor is a person between 18 and 69 years old in good health. The sample was peripheral blood mononuclear cells.

The DNA read from the CDR3 is TGTGCCACGACGGACAGTGTAAGATACAATGAG. Its translation is CATTDSVRYNE. The whole CDR3 region reads CATTDSVRYNEQFF. The chain couples TRBV6-2 or TRBV6-3 to TRBJ2-1; tentatively, D is TRBD1 (6 bases). The read falls 3 residues short of the CDR3 end, and the missing part is taken from the germline J gene. Germline CDR1 and CDR2: MNHEY and SVGEGT. The ends were cut back, 10 bases at V and 4 bases at J, with 17 bases in the middle. The CDR3 loop spans 14 amino acids.